A single TCR beta chain is shown here with its context. This entry is derived from a study of blood T cell repertoires in COVID-19. Study in general: Sites across the United States, Italy and Spain contributed samples from acute and convalescent COVID-19. Sample material is recorded as cDNA or gDNA derived from T cells, B-cell-depleted T cells, or PBMCs.

Clones were sequenced by immunoSEQ multiplex PCR, and TCRdb holds only the in-frame ones, with some missing. Of around 83,000 clones in the sample, 85% to 90% were seen once. Sequenced: peripheral blood. The source is a man between 65 and 80 years old with active or convalescent COVID-19.

CDR3 nucleotides: TGTGCCAGCAGCCCGCCTAGGGGTTATGGCTACACCTTC. It is translated as CASSPPRGYGYTF. The chain uses TRBV9 and TRBJ1-2; TRBD1 might be the D (5 bases). The germline gives CDR1 SGDLS, CDR2 YYNGEE. With 4 bases removed from V and 5 bases from J, the gap between germline ends came to 12 bases. There are 13 residues in the CDR3.